This TCR beta chain was sequenced during a study of blood T cell repertoires in COVID-19. Study-wide background: Italy, Spain and the United States were the sources of the convalescent and acute COVID-19 samples.

V lost 1 base and J lost 5; bases outside the gene matches: 7. Per the germline V gene, CDR1 is SEHNR and CDR2 is FQNEAQ (reference sequence). This CDR3 is built from 15 residues. The authors' processing: For nucleated cells, counts were estimated from reference gene primer amplification. The assay was immunoSEQ multiplex PCR, and TCRdb's table has in-frame clones only and misses some. V, J and clone size were drawn from that table, and D and trimming were deduced from the DNA. This table has more than 300,000 clones, 86% appearing once. The receptor was isolated from a woman aged 45-59 years with acute or convalescent COVID-19. Sequencing was carried out using peripheral blood. V usage is TRBV7-9 and J usage is TRBJ2-5; 7 bases are shared with TRBD1. The CDR3 region is CASSLGTQGVETQYF. The CDR3 DNA reads TGTGCCAGCAGCTTAGGGACGCAGGGGGTCGAGACCCAGTACTTC. The full variable domain, with the rest looked up from reference TRBV7-9 and TRBJ2-5, is DTGVSQNPRHKITKRGQNVTFRCDPISEHNRLYWYRQTLGQGPEFLTYFQNEAQLEKSRLLSDRFSAERPKGSFSTLEIQRTEQGDSAMYLCASSLGTQGVETQYFGPGTRLLVL.